The present entry profiles one T cell receptor (beta chain) with its context. The sample originates from a study of control samples from healthy donors and cancer patients. Clones were sequenced by immunoSEQ multiplex PCR, and TCRdb holds only the in-frame ones, with some missing. This sample carries 120,000 or so clones, approximately 87% of them seen once, and the ten largest clones take about 2.7%. The germline V and J ends were trimmed by 5 bases and 4 bases, with 15 bases remaining between them. The CDR3 is 15 amino acids. Per the germline V gene, CDR1 is SGHTA and CDR2 is FQGNSA. This chain joins TRBV7-2 and TRBJ1-5; D is unclear. This receptor was obtained from a man in his 60s in good health. What was sequenced was blood. The CDR3: CASSLSGIPNQPQHF. The CDR3 DNA sequence: TGTGCCAGCAGCCTATCGGGGATCCCAAATCAGCCCCAGCATTTT.